Each of the 32 T cell receptor beta chains below was sequenced from the same sample in a study of T cell responses to AZD1222 COVID-19 vaccine. Sequencing was performed with immunoSEQ multiplex PCR; in TCRdb, only in-frame clones are kept and a portion is missing. The sample lists around 200,000 clones, 94% seen once, with roughly 1.5% in the top ten. Source: peripheral blood, taken 28 days after the second AZD1222 dose. Receptor source: an adult who received the AZD1222 COVID-19 vaccine.

The genes are TRBV6-5 and TRBJ1-2, with D maybe TRBD1 (5 bases). The germline gives CDR1 MNHEY, CDR2 SVGAGI. V lost 2 bases to trimming and J lost 3 bases, with 10 bases between them. The length of the CDR3 is 14 residues. The DNA of the CDR3 is TGTGCCAGCAGTTACGGTTTAGGGGACTATGGCTACACCTTC. Its translation: CASSYGLGDYGYTF.

V gene TRBV19 combines with J gene TRBJ1-1; unclear D gene. CDR3 length equals 15 residues. With 1 base removed from V and 0 bases from J, the gap between germline ends came to 9 bases. CDR1 and CDR2 (germline): LNHDA, SQIVND (reference sequence). The CDR3 DNA is TGTGCCAGTAGTATAGGCCCGGGCATGAACACTGAAGCTTTCTTT. This translates into CASSIGPGMNTEAFF.

The rearrangement links TRBV18 to TRBJ1-1, with 8 nucleotides matching TRBD1. V gave up 5 bases and J gave up 0 bases; unmatched junction bases: 5. Germline CDR1 and CDR2: KGHSH and LQKENI. The CDR3 has 15 residues. The CDR3 protein is CASSFRQGLNTEAFF. For the CDR3, the DNA is TGTGCCAGCTCATTTCGACAGGGGTTGAACACTGAAGCTTTCTTT.

This clone was seen a single time. V gene TRBV5-1 combines with J gene TRBJ2-3; D gene ambiguous. V was shortened by 2 bases and J by 2 bases, with 3 bases between the two germline ends. Germline-derived CDR1 and CDR2 are SGHRS and YFSETQ. CDR3 length equals 12 residues. The CDR3 reads CASSFNTDTQYF. The CDR3 nucleotides are TGCGCCAGCAGCTTTAACACAGATACGCAGTATTTT.

The V gene is TRBV3-1 (or the pseudogene TRBV3-2), the J gene TRBJ1-1, with D possibly matching TRBD1 (5 bases). The CDR3 is 14 residues long. Between the trimmed V and J ends, which lost 5 bases and 3 bases, there was a span of 13 bases. Germline V gene lookup returns CDR1 LGHDT and CDR2 YNNKEL (reference sequence). The DNA for the CDR3 is TGTGCCAGCAGCGATCAGGGCATGGACACTGAAGCTTTCTTT. Translation: CASSDQGMDTEAFF.

The chain links TRBV27 to TRBJ2-3; the match to TRBD2 covers 9 bases. There are 16 residues in the CDR3. Trimming removed 2 bases from V and 4 bases from J; junction bases left unmatched: 7. Germline loops: CDR1 MNHEY, CDR2 SMNVEV (reference sequence). This CDR3 is CASSLLLREGPDTQYF. The CDR3 nucleotides read TGTGCCAGCAGTTTACTGTTGCGGGAGGGGCCAGATACGCAGTATTTT.

The chain combines TRBV19 with TRBJ1-2; 8 bases agree with TRBD1. The CDR3 runs 15 residues. Germline V lookup: CDR1 LNHDA, CDR2 SQIVND (reference sequence). Losses at the gene ends were 2 bases for V and 6 bases for J; bases not matched to a gene: 8. The CDR3 DNA sequence: TGTGCCAGTAGTATATCGGGACAGGCGGGGGATGGCTACACCTTC. Translated: CASSISGQAGDGYTF.

This chain joins TRBV9 and TRBJ1-1; a weak D match, TRBD1 (5 bases). With 1 base removed from V and 2 bases from J, the gap between germline ends came to 15 bases. The CDR3 is 16 residues long. Germline CDR1 reads SGDLS; CDR2 reads YYNGEE. CDR3 residues: CASSVLTGTANTEAFF. In DNA form, the CDR3 reads TGTGCCAGCAGCGTATTAACCGGGACGGCAAACACTGAAGCTTTCTTT.

The V and J genes are TRBV19 and TRBJ1-5; no firm D call. V lost 0 bases and J 2 bases, leaving 8 bases between the germline ends. Germline loops: CDR1 LNHDA, CDR2 SQIVND (reference sequence). The CDR3 is made up of 15 amino acids. CDR3 bases: TGTGCCAGTAGTATAGATCATAGGGGCAATCAGCCCCAGCATTTT. As protein: CASSIDHRGNQPQHF.

The J gene is TRBJ2-7, the V gene TRBV29-1; D uncertain. The CDR3 covers 15 residues. CDR1 SQVTM and CDR2 ANQGSEA come from the germline V gene. Between the trimmed V and J ends, which lost 3 bases and 2 bases, there was a span of 17 bases. The DNA of the CDR3 is TGCAGCGTTGATTTCGTTTTTGCGCAGACCTACGAGCAGTACTTC. It specifies CSVDFVFAQTYEQYF.

This chain connects TRBV30 to TRBJ1-5; D is possibly TRBD1 (5 bases). The CDR3 is 15 amino acids. Germline CDR1 GTSNPN, CDR2 SVGIG (reference sequence). The V end was cut by 0 bases, the J end by 4 bases, with 13 bases between. CDR3 coding DNA: TGTGCCTGGAGTGTAGGGGCAGTCCGGAATCAGCCCCAGCATTTT. This gives the protein CAWSVGAVRNQPQHF.

The V and J genes are TRBV18 and TRBJ1-5, with D perhaps matching TRBD1 (6 bases). Per the germline V gene, CDR1 is KGHSH and CDR2 is LQKENI. The CDR3 is made up of 13 amino acids. Between the trimmed V and J ends, which lost 3 bases and 4 bases, there was a span of 7 bases. The CDR3 is CASSPDRNQPQHF. The CDR3 nucleotides are TGTGCCAGCTCACCGGACAGAAATCAGCCCCAGCATTTT.

The V gene is TRBV19, the J gene TRBJ2-1; tentatively, D is TRBD1 (5 bases). V lost 4 bases to trimming and J lost 0 bases, with 16 bases between them. Germline V lookup: CDR1 LNHDA, CDR2 SQIVND (reference sequence). CDR3 length: 17 residues. The CDR3 sequence: CASSTRQGSSSYNEQFF. The CDR3, as DNA: TGTGCCAGTAGTACTAGGCAGGGTTCCAGCTCCTACAATGAGCAGTTCTTC.

The chain has TRBV29-1 and TRBJ1-1, with D maybe TRBD1 (5 bases). CDR3 length: 12 amino acids. Germline CDR1 is SQVTM and CDR2 is ANQGSEA. Trimming removed 7 bases at V and 1 base at J, with 10 bases between. This CDR3 reads CSASTANTEAFF. The CDR3 DNA follows: TGCAGCGCCTCGACAGCGAACACTGAAGCTTTCTTT.

V usage is TRBV28 and J usage is TRBJ1-2; the D gene is possibly TRBD1 (5 bases). CDR1 is MDHEN and CDR2 is SYDVKM in the germline V gene. The CDR3 consists of 11 residues. V lost 7 bases to trimming and J lost 8 bases, with 11 bases between them. The CDR3 DNA reads TGTGCCAGCACCGTAAGGGGAGGCTACACCTTC. It encodes CASTVRGGYTF.

The chain employs TRBV28 and TRBJ1-2; D gene unclear. Germline V gene sequence: CDR1 MDHEN, CDR2 SYDVKM. V shed 8 bases and J shed 4 bases, with 14 bases lying between them. The CDR3 loop spans 13 amino acids. The CDR3: CASAINRSYGYTF. CDR3 bases: TGTGCCAGCGCCATAAACCGAAGCTATGGCTACACCTTC.

The V call is TRBV6-7, the J call TRBJ2-7; D remains unclear. TRBV6-7 is an ORF for which the function is uncertain. The CDR3 covers 13 residues. Trimming removed 7 bases at V and 6 bases at J, with 16 bases between. The CDR3 coding sequence is TGTGCCAGCAAAGGACCCTTCCGCTCCGAGCAGTACTTC. Protein sequence: CASKGPFRSEQYF.

The J gene is TRBJ1-2, the V gene TRBV21-1; the D call TRBD1 from the table was never checked on the DNA. TRBV21-1 is designated a pseudogene. This CDR3 has 20 residues. CDR3 region: CASSATLGYCELGQGHGYTF. In DNA, the CDR3 is TGTGCCAGCAGCGCGACTCTCGGATACTGTGAGCTCGGACAGGGTCATGGCTACACCTTC.

The rearrangement joins TRBV5-6 to TRBJ1-3; D is uncertain. This CDR3 is built from 14 residues. Trimming cost V 5 bases and J 0 bases, with 9 bases left between them. The germline V gene encodes CDR1 SGHDT and CDR2 YYEEEE. CDR3 nucleotides: TGTGCCAGCAGTCCGAGTTTCTCTGGAAACACCATATATTTT. Encoded protein: CASSPSFSGNTIYF.

The V gene is TRBV5-1, the J gene TRBJ1-4; a possible D gene is TRBD1 (5 bases). Germline-derived CDR1 and CDR2 are SGHRS and YFSETQ. Trimming shortened V by 4 bases and J by 4 bases, and 11 bases separated the two germline ends. The CDR3 consists of 14 residues. CDR3 amino acids: CASSDRGVNEKLFF. CDR3 nucleotides: TGCGCCAGCAGCGACCGGGGCGTTAATGAAAAACTGTTTTTT.

The CDR3 sequence is CASQSSASGAFF. CDR3 nucleotide sequence: TGTGCCAGCCAAAGTAGCGCGTCGGGGGCTTTCTTT. The chain uses TRBV12-3 or TRBV12-4 and TRBJ1-1; D not resolved. CDR3 length: 12 residues. Deletions cut 8 bases from V and 11 bases from J, with 18 bases between.

The chain combines TRBV6-2 or TRBV6-3 with TRBJ2-7; the D gene is possibly TRBD1 (6 bases). V shed 0 bases and J shed 3 bases, with 6 bases lying between them. This CDR3 region has 13 residues. CDR1 and CDR2 from the germline V gene are MNHEY and SVGEGT. The CDR3 sequence: CASSYSTGYEQYF. The CDR3 nucleotides read TGTGCCAGCAGTTACTCGACAGGCTACGAGCAGTACTTC.

The chain recombines TRBV7-8 with TRBJ2-1; D remains unclear. The V gene's germline CDR1 is SGHVS and CDR2 FQNEAQ. V was cut by 5 bases and J by 4 bases, with 9 bases left in between. The CDR3 runs 13 residues. DNA of the CDR3: TGTGCCAGCAGCCCTTTGACGTACAATGAGCAGTTCTTC. Encoded protein: CASSPLTYNEQFF.

The chain links TRBV5-6 to TRBJ2-1; D is uncertain. V was trimmed by 0 bases and J by 5 bases, leaving 15 bases between them. The germline CDR1 and CDR2 sequences are SGHDT and YYEEEE. The CDR3 has 16 residues. The CDR3 region is CASSLDGVGMDNEQFF. In DNA, the CDR3 is TGTGCCAGCAGCTTGGATGGGGTTGGTATGGACAATGAGCAGTTCTTC.

V is TRBV6-6 and J is TRBJ2-7, with 8 bases identical to TRBD2. The V gene's germline CDR1 is MNHNY and CDR2 SVGAGI (reference sequence). V was pared by 6 bases and J by 2 bases, with 9 bases of the junction left unmatched. The CDR3 consists of 15 residues. CDR3 loop: CASRIQASGPYEQYF. The CDR3 coding sequence is TGTGCCAGCAGAATACAGGCTAGCGGGCCCTACGAGCAGTACTTC.

The rearrangement links TRBV3-1 (or the pseudogene TRBV3-2) to TRBJ2-4; D is possibly TRBD2 (7 bases). Germline V gene sequence: CDR1 LGHDT, CDR2 YNNKEL (reference sequence). Trimming took 11 bases from V and 1 from J, leaving 18 bases between them. There are 15 residues in the CDR3. The chain's CDR3 is CARRGGGAAKNIQYF. In DNA, the CDR3 is TGTGCCCGCCGGGGTGGGGGGGCGGCCAAAAACATTCAGTACTTC.

The genes are TRBV7-8 and TRBJ2-1; 9 bases agree with TRBD2. Unmatched junction bases numbered 14, after V lost 1 base and J lost 4 bases. The germline V gene encodes CDR1 SGHVS and CDR2 FQNEAQ. The CDR3 length is 19 residues. The chain's CDR3 is CASSLGVSIWSGGYNEQFF. CDR3 DNA: TGTGCCAGCAGCTTAGGTGTGAGCATTTGGAGCGGGGGGTACAATGAGCAGTTCTTC.

The chain has TRBV27 and TRBJ2-1; D not resolved. Per the germline V gene, CDR1 is MNHEY and CDR2 is SMNVEV (reference sequence). V lost 5 bases and J lost 0, with 14 bases in between. This CDR3 region has 16 residues. CDR3: CASSHTRLSSYNEQFF. The CDR3 coding sequence is TGTGCCAGCAGTCATACCAGACTTAGCTCCTACAATGAGCAGTTCTTC.

The CDR3 nucleotides are TGTGCCAGCAGCTTGGACGGGATCCAAGAGACCCAGTACTTC. Translated: CASSLDGIQETQYF. The chain recombines TRBV5-5 with TRBJ2-5; D perhaps matches TRBD2 (5 bases). The germline V and J ends were trimmed by 0 bases and 1 base, with 7 bases remaining between them. From germline, CDR1 is SGHKS and CDR2 YYEKEE (reference sequence). This CDR3 spans 14 amino acids. Variable domain in full (rest from reference TRBV5-5 and TRBJ2-5): DAGVTQSPTHLIKTRGQQVTLRCSPISGHKSVSWYQQVLGQGPQFIFQYYEKEERGRGNFPDRFSARQFPNYSSELNVNALLLGDSALYLCASSLDGIQETQYFGPGTRLLVL.

This rearrangement joins TRBV11-2 to TRBJ1-1; D is uncertain. The length of the CDR3 is 15 residues. V lost 2 bases and J 2 bases, leaving 12 bases between the germline ends. Germline V CDR1 and CDR2: SGHAT, FQNNGV. CDR3 in amino acids: CASSLKLGANTEAFF. In nucleotides, the CDR3 is TGTGCCAGCAGCTTAAAGTTAGGAGCTAACACTGAAGCTTTCTTT.

V is TRBV28 and J is TRBJ2-3; perhaps TRBD1 as D (5 bases). V gave up 5 bases and J gave up 4 bases, with 16 bases separating them. This CDR3 spans 15 amino acids. Germline-derived CDR1 and CDR2 are MDHEN and SYDVKM. CDR3 sequence (DNA): TGTGCCAGCAGTCCACAGGACGCCCGACCAGATACGCAGTATTTT. Its protein product is CASSPQDARPDTQYF.

This chain connects TRBV21-1 to TRBJ1-2; the table's TRBD1 call for D was not verified on the DNA. TRBV21-1 is a pseudogene. CDR3 length: 16 residues. This CDR3 is CASSKGAGAMNYGYTF. The CDR3 nucleotides are TGTGCCAGCAGCAAAGGAGCAGGGGCCATGAACTATGGCTACACCTTC.